Below, 24 T cell receptor beta chains from the same sample are listed, as sequenced in a study of blood T cells in healthy people across ages. The authors ran a second PCR of about 7 to 11 cycles using a sample-barcoded 5' primer and a J-beta primer mix. TCRdb re-called the 5' RACE reads with MiXCR, one entry per CDR3 protein. The data hold 600,000 to 650,000 distinct CDR3 sequences, with roughly three fifths observed a single time. Sequences were obtained from blood. The receptor source for this set is a man in his 60s in good health.

The chain joins TRBV5-1 to TRBJ2-1, with 7 bases aligning to TRBD2. This CDR3 region has 14 residues. V gave up 4 bases and J gave up 5 bases; unmatched junction bases: 6. The germline CDR1 and CDR2 sequences are SGHRS and YFSETQ. CDR3 residues: CASSPQTSNNEQFF. CDR3 sequence (DNA): TGCGCCAGCAGCCCCCAGACTAGCAACAATGAGCAGTTCTTC.

This clonotype came up a few times. The chain couples TRBV24-1 to TRBJ2-5, with 11 bases matching TRBD1. The CDR3 totals 16 residues. Germline assignment: CDR1 KGHDR and CDR2 SFDVKD. V was clipped by 4 bases and J by 2 bases; unmatched bases: 5. CDR3: CATSETGTGGQETQYF. In DNA form, the CDR3 reads TGTGCCACCAGTGAAACCGGGACAGGGGGTCAAGAGACCCAGTACTTC.

The chain combines TRBV18 with TRBJ1-5; 7 bases fit TRBD1. J lost 4 bases, V lost 3 bases, and 9 bases had no gene match. The CDR3 runs to 16 residues. The germline V gene encodes CDR1 KGHSH and CDR2 LQKENI. The CDR3, as DNA: TGTGCCAGCTCACCCTCCCGGGACAGTTATAATCAGCCCCAGCATTTT. Translation gives CASSPSRDSYNQPQHF.

J is TRBJ1-1 and V is TRBV9; TRBD1 matches 10 bases. There are 16 residues in the CDR3. Germline lookup yields CDR1 SGDLS and CDR2 YYNGEE. After removal of 3 bases from V and 3 bases from J, the junction contained 8 bases not matched to a gene. The CDR3 coding sequence is TGTGCCAGCAGCGGGATGGGGACAGGGGTGGACACTGAAGCTTTCTTT. It yields the protein CASSGMGTGVDTEAFF.

This chain connects TRBV7-2 to TRBJ2-7; 8 bases line up with TRBD2. After removal of 0 bases from V and 7 bases from J, the junction contained 8 bases not matched to a gene. The CDR3 is made up of 15 amino acids. CDR1 SGHTA and CDR2 FQGNSA come from the germline V gene. CDR3 coding DNA: TGTGCCAGCAGCTTAGCGATAGCGGGGAGGAATGAGCAGTACTTC. This encodes CASSLAIAGRNEQYF.

The chain employs TRBV5-1 and TRBJ2-1; TRBD1 matches 8 bases. The CDR3 is 14 amino acids. The V gene's germline CDR1 is SGHRS and CDR2 YFSETQ. Unmatched junction bases numbered 3, after V lost 3 bases and J lost 4 bases. CDR3 protein: CASSSQGEYNEQFF. DNA for the CDR3: TGCGCCAGCAGCTCACAGGGGGAGTACAATGAGCAGTTCTTC.

This clonotype was detected ten times or more. The rearrangement joins TRBV4-2 to TRBJ2-7; either TRBD1 or TRBD2 may fit D (7 bases each). The V end lost 1 base, the J end lost 3 bases, and 10 bases lay between the germline ends. CDR3 length: 14 residues. CDR1 and CDR2 from the germline V gene are LGHNA and YNFKEQ. DNA for the CDR3: TGTGCCAGCAGCCAAGCCAGGGGGGGCTACGAGCAGTACTTC. Translating it yields CASSQARGGYEQYF.

This clonotype has at least ten counts. The V call is TRBV19, the J call TRBJ2-5; either TRBD1 or TRBD2 may fit D (5 bases each). Germline-derived CDR1 and CDR2 are LNHDA and SQIVND (reference sequence). The V and J ends lost 6 bases and 4 bases respectively, with 9 bases between them. The CDR3 covers 12 residues. CDR3 sequence (DNA): TGTGCCAGTAGAACCGGGGCAGAGACCCAGTACTTC. Its protein product is CASRTGAETQYF.

The DNA for the CDR3 is TGTGCCAGCTCACCGCCACAGGGGCTGGCTGAAGCTTTCTTT. Encoded protein: CASSPPQGLAEAFF. The chain links TRBV18 to TRBJ1-1; 7 bases align to TRBD1. CDR1 is KGHSH and CDR2 is LQKENI in the germline V gene. V was pared by 3 bases and J by 6 bases, with 7 bases of the junction left unmatched. The CDR3 is 14 amino acids.

This rearrangement joins TRBV20-1 to TRBJ2-7; D not certain. The CDR3 is 15 amino acids. From germline, CDR1 is DFQATT and CDR2 SNEGSKA (reference sequence). Between the trimmed V and J ends, which lost 0 bases and 3 bases, there was a span of 15 bases. The CDR3, as DNA: TGCAGTGCTAGAGATCGGTCCACTACACGCTACGAGCAGTACTTC. This gives the protein CSARDRSTTRYEQYF.

The chain joins TRBV21-1 to TRBJ1-5. TRBV21-1 is termed a pseudogene. CDR3 length: 9 amino acids. The CDR3 nucleotides read TGTGCCAGGGGTCAGCCCCAGCATTTT. Translated, it gives CARGQPQHF.

The CDR3 bases are TGTGCCAGCAGCCAAGATTTTGGCAGTATGCAGTTCTTC. Translation: CASSQDFGSMQFF. This chain links TRBV3-1 with TRBJ2-1, with D unclear. The germline V gene encodes CDR1 LGHDT and CDR2 YNNKEL (reference sequence). Trimming stripped 0 bases from V and 12 bases from J, with 12 bases between. This CDR3 comprises 13 residues.

The chain links TRBV18 to TRBJ2-5; D may correspond to TRBD1 or TRBD2 (5 bases each). The CDR3 has 15 amino acids. Germline CDR1 and CDR2: KGHSH and LQKENI. The germline V and J ends were trimmed by 3 bases and 2 bases, with 13 bases remaining between them. Written as DNA, the CDR3 is TGTGCCAGCTCACCTTTCCGGGACGCACAAGAGACCCAGTACTTC. It encodes CASSPFRDAQETQYF.

This clonotype was observed a few times. This rearrangement joins TRBV12-3 or TRBV12-4 to TRBJ2-3; possibly TRBD2 for D (5 bases). The CDR3 runs 15 residues. V lost 3 bases, J lost 4 bases, and 14 bases lay in between. CDR3 DNA: TGTGCCAGCAGTTTGACTAATGACATTGCAGATACGCAGTATTTT. This sequence encodes CASSLTNDIADTQYF.

The chain couples TRBV4-2 to TRBJ2-2; 11 nucleotides line up with TRBD1. The CDR3 loop spans 14 amino acids. Trimming removed 4 bases from V and 6 bases from J; junction bases left unmatched: 1. The germline CDR1 and CDR2 sequences are LGHNA and YNFKEQ. The DNA for the CDR3 is TGTGCCAGCAGCCGGGGACAGGGGGCCGGGGAGCTGTTTTTT. As protein: CASSRGQGAGELFF.

This clonotype was counted only a few times. CDR3 protein: CASSYSRVNEQFF. DNA of the CDR3: TGTGCCAGCAGTTACTCACGGGTCAATGAGCAGTTCTTC. The V gene is TRBV6-5, the J gene TRBJ2-1; D ambiguous. Germline V lookup: CDR1 MNHEY, CDR2 SVGAGI. The CDR3 has 13 amino acids. V lost 0 bases, J lost 6 bases, and 6 bases lay in between.

This clonotype occurred a few times. The chain couples TRBV18 to TRBJ1-2, with D maybe TRBD1 (5 bases). Germline CDR1 is KGHSH and CDR2 is LQKENI. The CDR3 consists of 14 residues. Trimming took off 3 bases at V and 1 base at J, with 9 bases between the two ends. CDR3 sequence reads: CASSPGGDNYGYTF. The CDR3 DNA follows: TGTGCCAGCTCACCGGGAGGGGATAACTATGGCTACACCTTC.

This clonotype was detected only a few times. The V and J genes are TRBV20-1 and TRBJ1-2, with D hard to call. V was pared by 3 bases and J by 0 bases, with 14 bases between. Looked up from germline, CDR1 is DFQATT and CDR2 is SNEGSKA (reference sequence). The CDR3 extends over 15 amino acids. The CDR3 here is CSARELQRANYGYTF. CDR3 nucleotide sequence: TGCAGTGCTAGGGAATTACAGAGAGCTAACTATGGCTACACCTTC.

The J gene is TRBJ2-1, the V gene TRBV5-1; TRBD1 is a possible D gene (6 bases). There are 14 residues in the CDR3. The germline V gene encodes CDR1 SGHRS and CDR2 YFSETQ. Between the trimmed V and J ends, which lost 4 bases and 5 bases, there was a span of 13 bases. The CDR3 loop reads CASSTRQANNEQFF. In DNA form, the CDR3 reads TGCGCCAGCAGCACGCGACAGGCCAACAATGAGCAGTTCTTC.

This clonotype was seen only a few times. The chain couples TRBV18 to TRBJ2-5; 7 nucleotides line up with TRBD2. The CDR3 is made up of 14 amino acids. After removal of 2 bases from V and 2 bases from J, the junction contained 2 bases not matched to a gene. CDR1 and CDR2 (germline): KGHSH, LQKENI. The CDR3 spells CASSPEAGQETQYF. In nucleotides, the CDR3 is TGTGCCAGCTCACCAGAAGCGGGGCAAGAGACCCAGTACTTC.

Comments on this clonotype: The junction departs from the called germline gene at one end, perhaps through a read error. V gene TRBV10-3 combines with J gene TRBJ2-7, with D possibly being TRBD1 (6 bases). Per germline, CDR1 ENHRY and CDR2 SYGVKD. CDR3 length equals 17 residues. CDR3 sequence: CDISVLSGGRGRYEQYF. The CDR3 coding sequence is TGTGACATCAGTGTGCTCTCCGGAGGCAGGGGCCGCTACGAGCAGTACTTC.

A few counts support this clonotype. The chain links TRBV20-1 to TRBJ2-7; TRBD2 agrees at 10 bases. Germline values: CDR1 DFQATT, CDR2 SNEGSKA (reference sequence). The CDR3 loop spans 14 amino acids. Trimming removed 0 bases from V and 4 bases from J; junction bases left unmatched: 3. CDR3 amino acids: CSARDLAGAYEQYF. In nucleotides, the CDR3 is TGCAGTGCTAGAGACCTAGCGGGGGCTTACGAGCAGTACTTC.

DNA for the CDR3: TGTGCCAGCAGTTTGGGGACTGGCTACACCTTC. Translation gives CASSLGTGYTF. V and J are TRBV28 and TRBJ1-2, with D perhaps TRBD1 (5 bases). Trimming took off 3 bases at V and 7 bases at J, with 6 bases between the two ends. CDR3 length equals 11 residues. The germline V gene has CDR1 MDHEN and CDR2 SYDVKM.

The V gene is TRBV7-2, the J gene TRBJ2-4, with 10 bases identical to TRBD1. The CDR3 is 13 residues long. V was pared by 4 bases and J by 15 bases, with 9 bases of the junction left unmatched. The germline V gene has CDR1 SGHTA and CDR2 FQGNSA. CDR3 loop: CASSSGQGSLVYF. DNA of the CDR3: TGTGCCAGCAGCTCGGGACAGGGGTCCCTCGTGTACTTC.